Sequencing of this T cell receptor beta chain was carried out in a study of human T cells and chemical hapten exposure (dated by TCRdb to about 2021). Background for the entire study: For sensitization, 2% DPC in acetone was applied to an approximately 2 cm by approximately 2 cm area of upper inner arm skin. Throughout the roughly 25-week study period, patients were also given weekly therapeutic DPC doses on the scalp. Patch testing on the upper back used Finn chambers containing 0.01% DPC, with scoring done after 6 days according to International Contact Dermatitis Research Group standards. The mostly female patient cohort included alopecia areata with under or over 50% scalp involvement, alopecia totalis and alopecia universalis. Libraries were combined into a pool for sequencing, and differences in TCR yield between samples came mainly from small differences in library volumes within the pool. In alopecia patients, the study followed how the peripheral blood TCR repertoire changed in vivo over primary and secondary sensitization to diphenylcyclopropenone (DPC), a hapten. Blood was sampled from patients pre-sensitization (week 0) and at 2, 6 and about 24 weeks after DPC sensitization. For TCR sequencing, blood came from approximately 29 alopecia patients at anywhere from one to four time points (pre-sensitization, 2, 6 and 24 weeks). Study-level results and caveats: Significantly more large CDR3 similarity clusters were formed by expanded TCRs than by pre-sensitization or healthy control sets, consistent with antigen-driven responses. DPC sensitization did not change how many TCRs were above 1 in 1000 frequency, and no evidence was found of alterations in global repertoire structure. Patch test score correlated positively with the number of PT1 expanded TCRs, reaching significance at thresholds 8, 16 and 32 but not at 4. After repeated subsampling, changes were observed in the strength of the expansion versus patch-test correlation and in the threshold at which the correlation became significant. Because all patients had alopecia, a presumed autoimmune disease, the immune response of the patients might differ from that of healthy individuals.

The V and J ends are trimmed by 0 bases and 2 bases, leaving 7 bases between them. The germline V gene (reference sequence) supplies CDR1 SEHNR and CDR2 FQNEAQ. From cysteine to phenylalanine, the CDR3 is 14 amino acids long. This entry keeps only the CDR3 DNA: 42 bases, framed from base 1. This clonotype was seen only a few times. The antigen this receptor binds is unknown. Base-call qualities are not available, and no considerably larger clone is one nucleotide away. In light of the paper, this sample's time point label describes: patch test 2, 6 weeks after DPC sensitization. This specimen's treatment or condition label, interpreted: therapeutic diphenylcyclopropenone sensitization with weekly scalp DPC. Blood at each patch-test visit was drawn before the patch test was applied. Patients were considered eligible if aged 18 to 70, diagnosed with alopecia and deemed suitable for DPC therapy, and patients were excluded if pregnant. Total RNA was isolated from unfractionated whole blood collected in Tempus Blood RNA tubes.

Library method: RACE. The sample was run on a NextSeq 500. During library preparation, unique molecular identifiers were attached to individual cDNA molecules so that TCRs could be counted quantitatively and reproducibly. Both TCR alpha and TCR beta chains were sequenced from each blood RNA sample. The paper's data handling went like this. Samples had a median of roughly 98,000 TCRs, with a range from roughly 23,224 to 700,000. The Decombinator software suite was used to annotate the V, J and CDR3 of the TCR reads. For the PS versus PT1 abundance plots, all samples were subsampled to the same number of TCRs (28,000). Expanded TCRs were defined as absent before sensitization and observed at least eight times at the 2-week time point. TCRdb took the public reads, trimmed them with fastp at Q25, ran MiXCR for clone calling and kept in-frame beta chains. Rows merge per CDR3 protein into single entries with the most common DNA and genes. These V and J calls derive from TCRdb rather than the authors' analysis. This sample comprises about 84,000 distinct CDR3 sequences, 8% to 13% of them detected only once. Less than 6.5% of the sample is taken by the ten largest.

This sequence originates from a woman in her forties or fifties with alopecia areata. Some clones in this sample may be carry-over from other donors' samples. The V gene is TRBV7-9 and the J gene is TRBJ2-5; confidence is insufficient to name the D gene. The sample in question was whole blood, obtained in connection with sensitization to the hapten diphenylcyclopropenone (DPC). The CDR3 corresponds to CASSLAGTQETQYF. The nucleotide sequence reads TGTGCCAGCAGCTTAGCGGGCACTCAAGAGACCCAGTACTTC.